Listed below are T cell receptor beta chains from one sample, sequenced in a study of T cells in Graves' hyperthyroidism and ophthalmopathy. TCRdb re-derived calls from the multiplex PCR reads in MiXCR, one entry per CDR3 protein. The sample records roughly 250,000 distinct CDR3 sequences, about 14% being singletons. Sequencing input: blood. All receptors come from a woman aged 40 to 49 with Graves' hyperthyroidism that later progressed to Graves' ophthalmopathy. Both conserved end residues are part of each CDR3. D genes are given only for firm matches. A row's size may be missing; if present it is once, few, many or a size class.

TRBJ2-2	TRBD1	many	TRBV10-3	CAISEMWTGGFAGELFF	TGTGCCATCAGTGAAATGTGGACAGGGGGCTTTGCCGGGGAGCTGTTTTTT
TRBJ1-5	-	many	TRBV7-9	CASSLAGDGNQPQHF	TGTGCCAGCAGCTTAGCAGGGGACGGCAATCAGCCCCAGCATTTT
TRBJ2-5	-	many	TRBV14	CASSLDVGQIQETQYF	TGTGCCAGCAGCCTCGATGTAGGACAGATTCAAGAGACCCAGTACTTC
TRBJ2-7	-	many	TRBV20-1	CSASLSPTDTNEQYF	TGCAGTGCTAGCCTATCGCCGACCGATACGAACGAGCAGTACTTC
TRBJ2-2	-	few	TRBV5-6	CASSFWVLANTGELFF	TGTGCCAGCAGCTTCTGGGTCCTGGCGAACACCGGGGAGCTGTTTTTT
TRBJ1-4	TRBD1	few	TRBV6-1	CASSEFQGELLNEKLFF	TGTGCCAGCAGTGAATTTCAGGGGGAATTGCTTAATGAAAAACTGTTTTTT
TRBJ2-2	-	-	TRBV6-1	CASSAISGGTGELFF	TGTGCCAGCAGCGCCATAAGCGGAGGGACCGGGGAGCTGTTTTTT
TRBJ2-3	TRBD2	many	TRBV3-1	CASRLLADRRLTQYF	TGTGCCAGCAGACTACTAGCGGACCGTCGCCTTACGCAGTATTTT
TRBJ2-3	-	many	TRBV24-1	CATSDLVGHTDTQYF	TGTGCCACCAGTGATTTAGTCGGGCACACAGATACGCAGTATTTT
TRBJ2-2	TRBD1	many	TRBV25-1	CASSANSGQKTGELFF	TGTGCCAGCAGTGCGAACTCGGGACAGAAAACCGGGGAGCTGTTTTTT
TRBJ1-5	TRBD1	many	TRBV20-1	CSADQPGQSLNQPQHF	TGCAGTGCCGACCAACCGGGACAGAGCCTTAATCAGCCCCAGCATTTT
TRBJ1-5	TRBD1	-	TRBV27	CASRLGGRRSQPQHF	TGTGCCAGCAGACTAGGGGGCAGGAGGAGTCAGCCCCAGCATTTT
TRBJ2-2	-	-	TRBV5-1	CASSLDVRGSAVPGELFF	TGCGCCAGCAGCTTGGATGTCAGGGGAAGTGCGGTCCCCGGGGAGCTGTTTTTT
TRBJ1-2	-	many	TRBV12-3/TRBV12-4	CASSSGTAGYGYTF	TGTGCCAGCAGTTCCGGGACCGCGGGCTATGGCTACACCTTC
TRBJ1-2	-	-	TRBV12-3/TRBV12-4	CASSPGQGWYGYTF	TGTGCCAGCAGCCCTGGCCAGGGTTGGTACGGCTACACCTTC
TRBJ2-1	-	many	TRBV11-2	CASSTVKRNEQFF	TGTGCCAGCAGCACCGTAAAGCGGAATGAGCAGTTCTTC
TRBJ2-7	TRBD1	-	TRBV7-2	CASSSPGQSTYEQYF	TGTGCCAGCAGCTCGCCGGGACAGTCCACCTACGAGCAGTACTTC
TRBJ2-2	TRBD1	many	TRBV28	CASSPHDRATGELFF	TGTGCCAGCAGTCCCCACGACAGGGCCACCGGGGAGCTGTTTTTT
TRBJ2-3	-	-	TRBV10-3	CASQRGSSEPDTQYF	TGTGCCAGCCAAAGGGGGTCTTCAGAACCAGATACGCAGTATTTT
TRBJ1-6	-	many	TRBV3-1	CASSPRADAWSPLHF	TGTGCCAGCAGCCCTCGGGCGGACGCTTGGTCACCCCTCCACTTT
TRBJ2-3	-	many	TRBV7-2	CASNPGADTQYF	TGTGCCAGCAACCCAGGGGCAGATACGCAGTATTTT
TRBJ2-1	-	many	TRBV30	CAWTRDNGPHEQFF	TGTGCCTGGACCCGGGACAACGGGCCTCATGAGCAGTTCTTC
TRBJ1-2	TRBD1	many	TRBV10-2	CASAGTGIFYGYTF	TGCGCCAGCGCCGGGACAGGGATCTTCTATGGCTACACCTTC
TRBJ2-1	-	many	TRBV7-2	CASSLAAGANEQFF	TGTGCCAGCAGCTTGGCCGCCGGGGCCAATGAGCAGTTCTTC
TRBJ2-4	TRBD2	-	TRBV4-1	CASSQDSLAGGPPSIQYF	TGCGCCAGCAGCCAAGATTCCCTAGCGGGAGGGCCTCCATCCATTCAGTACTTC
TRBJ1-2	-	few	TRBV10-3	CAISGTGADYGYTF	TGTGCCATCAGTGGCACGGGGGCGGACTATGGCTACACCTTC
TRBJ1-2	-	many	TRBV5-1	CASSLGSELGGYTF	TGCGCCAGCAGCTTGGGCAGCGAACTTGGAGGCTACACCTTC
TRBJ2-1	TRBD2	-	TRBV7-9	CASSPTTPGLENNEQFF	TGTGCCAGCAGCCCGACAACCCCGGGACTAGAGAACAATGAGCAGTTCTTC
TRBJ1-1	TRBD1	once	TRBV28	CTSSSGQGGTEASF	TGTACCAGCAGTTCCGGACAGGGTGGCACTGAAGCTTCCTTT
TRBJ1-4	-	many	TRBV2	CASSGRHHSRNEKLFF	TGTGCCAGCAGTGGTAGACATCACTCGCGAAATGAAAAACTGTTTTTT
TRBJ1-1	-	-	TRBV6-1	CASLVGGIFEAFF	TGTGCCAGCCTAGTCGGGGGGATTTTTGAAGCTTTCTTT
TRBJ1-1	-	many	TRBV10-3	CAISGGRDTEAFF	TGTGCCATCAGCGGGGGCAGGGACACTGAAGCTTTCTTT
TRBJ1-5	TRBD1	-	TRBV2	CASSGDRSQPQHF	TGTGCCAGCAGTGGGGACAGGTCTCAGCCCCAGCATTTT
TRBJ2-1	TRBD2	many	TRBV19	CASRPPSGGRYEQFF	TGTGCCAGTCGCCCTCCTAGCGGAGGGAGGTATGAGCAGTTCTTC
TRBJ2-7	-	many	TRBV5-1	CASSLGETGYEQYF	TGCGCCAGCAGCTTGGGGGAGACAGGCTACGAGCAGTACTTC
TRBJ2-5	-	many	TRBV10-3	CAISESPETQYF	TGTGCCATCAGTGAGTCTCCAGAGACCCAGTACTTC
TRBJ2-5	-	many	TRBV29-1	CSVEFTGLGETQYF	TGCAGCGTTGAGTTCACAGGACTCGGGGAGACCCAGTACTTC
TRBJ2-1	-	many	TRBV7-9	CASSLTLSYNEQFF	TGTGCCAGCAGCTTAACCCTCTCCTACAATGAGCAGTTCTTC
TRBJ2-7	-	many	TRBV3-1	CASSLGRVEQYF	TGTGCCAGCAGCCTGGGACGTGTCGAGCAGTACTTC
TRBJ2-1	-	many	TRBV20-1	CSASPMPQTNEQFF	TGCAGTGCTAGTCCTATGCCACAGACCAATGAGCAGTTCTTC
TRBJ2-1	TRBD2	many	TRBV20-1	CSARDYWASGSSYNEQFF	TGCAGTGCTAGAGATTATTGGGCTAGCGGGAGCTCCTACAATGAGCAGTTCTTC
TRBJ2-4	-	many	TRBV11-2	CASSRTAATLKNIQYF	TGTGCCAGCAGCCGAACAGCAGCAACCCTCAAAAACATTCAGTACTTC
TRBJ2-5	-	-	TRBV5-1	CASSAGIRMTDETQYF	TGCGCCAGCAGCGCTGGGATCAGGATGACCGACGAGACCCAGTACTTC
TRBJ2-7	TRBD2	many	TRBV19	CASSTLAGGEEEQYF	TGTGCCAGTAGTACCCTAGCGGGAGGAGAGGAAGAGCAGTACTTC
TRBJ1-2	-	many	TRBV15	CATSRQEYGYTF	TGTGCCACCAGCAGGCAGGAGTATGGCTACACCTTC
TRBJ2-1	TRBD1	many	TRBV28	CASSLPTDRVESSYNEQFF	TGTGCCAGCAGTTTGCCTACTGACAGGGTCGAAAGCTCCTACAATGAGCAGTTCTTC
TRBJ2-2	TRBD2	many	TRBV5-6	CASSLGLADGELFF	TGTGCCAGCAGCTTGGGACTAGCCGACGGGGAGCTGTTTTTT
TRBJ1-3	-	-	TRBV5-1	CASSLGSGIGNTIYF	TGCGCCAGCAGCTTGGGATCCGGGATCGGAAACACCATATATTTT
TRBJ2-5	TRBD2	many	TRBV4-1	CASSRLAGLETQYF	TGCGCCAGCAGCCGACTAGCTGGCCTTGAGACCCAGTACTTC
TRBJ1-2	-	many	TRBV20-1	CSASGGYGYTF	TGCAGTGCTAGCGGGGGGTATGGCTACACCTTC
TRBJ1-5	TRBD1	many	TRBV6-2/TRBV6-3	CASSTTEGQVNQPQHF	TGTGCCAGCAGTACCACCGAAGGACAGGTAAATCAGCCCCAGCATTTT
TRBJ1-2	-	few	TRBV4-1	CASSQVWRGPGYTF	TGCGCCAGCAGCCAAGTCTGGAGGGGCCCTGGCTACACCTTC
TRBJ2-7	-	many	TRBV18	CASSPDSGEQYF	TGTGCCAGCTCACCAGATTCCGGCGAGCAGTACTTC
TRBJ1-1	-	few	TRBV4-1	CASSQERKYEAFF	TGCGCCAGCAGCCAAGAGAGGAAATATGAAGCTTTCTTT
TRBJ2-1	-	many	TRBV6-1	CASSDPYGNEQFF	TGTGCCAGCAGTGACCCCTATGGGAATGAGCAGTTCTTC
TRBJ2-1	-	many	TRBV15	CATSTEGGGSDEQFF	TGTGCCACCAGCACCGAGGGGGGAGGGAGCGATGAGCAGTTCTTC
TRBJ1-2	-	-	TRBV2	CASSEGGSYGYTF	TGTGCCAGCAGTGAAGGCGGCAGCTATGGCTACACCTTC
TRBJ1-2	TRBD1	few	TRBV13	CASRMVWDRSYGYTF	TGTGCCAGCAGAATGGTCTGGGACAGGAGCTATGGCTACACCTTC
TRBJ1-4	-	many	TRBV3-1	CASSPTVGDEKLFF	TGTGCCAGCAGCCCGACAGTAGGGGATGAAAAACTGTTTTTT